The TCR beta chain under discussion was sequenced for a study of blood T cell repertoires in COVID-19. Across the whole study: Samples of COVID-19 (acute and convalescent) were obtained from the United States, Italy and Spain.

Generated by immunoSEQ multiplex PCR, the TCRdb table keeps only in-frame clones and is missing some. The sample lists under 100,000 clones; roughly nine tenths were seen once. The CDR3 runs 17 residues. Germline assignment: CDR1 SGHRS and CDR2 YFSETQ. Trimming cost V 4 bases and J 2 bases, with 18 bases left between them. The source is a man between 45 and 60 years old with acute or convalescent COVID-19. Sequencing used peripheral blood. This rearrangement joins TRBV5-1 to TRBJ2-2, with D possibly TRBD2 on 6 matching bases. The CDR3 DNA sequence: TGCGCCAGCAGCCCGGAGGACGCGGGACTTAACACCGGGGAGCTGTTTTTT. This translates into CASSPEDAGLNTGELFF.